Following are 19 T cell receptor beta chains from one sample sequenced in a study of shared clonotypes between healthy human individuals (dated by TCRdb to the early 2020s). Library method: the immunoSEQ multiplex PCR assay. What TCRdb holds here is the immuneACCESS table cut down to in-frame rearrangements. Part of the clones is not present; checked against another copy, under half of the missing clones reflect an unresolved V gene, and the others are unexplained. This sample has some 2.1 million clones in its table, and roughly 94% of those were observed once. The ten largest clones take up 0.13% of the sample. The sequenced material came from naive CD4+ T cells sorted from blood. The cell subset or site label here, explained by the study, means: CD45RA+ positively selected. All receptors derive from a man between 18 and 29 years old in good health.

The rearrangement joins TRBV14 to TRBJ2-5, with D possibly matching TRBD1 (6 bases). The closer fit of TRBJ2-7 to the DNA end suggests the J call may be wrong. Germline assignment: CDR1 SGHDN and CDR2 FVKESK. This CDR3 contains 15 residues. CDR3 region: CASSHKDRKTYEQYF. CDR3 in DNA: TGTGCCAGCAGCCATAAGGACAGAAAAACTTACGAGCAGTACTTC.

The rearrangement uses TRBV11-2 and TRBJ1-1; TRBD1 aligns across 9 bases. Germline lookup yields CDR1 SGHAT and CDR2 FQNNGV. The CDR3 length is 15 residues. V shed 5 bases and J 1 base; nucleotides not matched to a gene: 5. CDR3 sequence: CASSPNRGRNTEAFF. In DNA, the CDR3 is TGTGCCAGCAGCCCAAACAGGGGGCGGAACACTGAAGCTTTCTTT.

The chain recombines TRBV30 with TRBJ2-1; TRBD2 aligns across 7 bases. Germline assignment: CDR1 GTSNPN and CDR2 SVGIG (reference sequence). The CDR3 is made up of 15 amino acids. V shed 2 bases and J 0 bases; nucleotides not matched to a gene: 4. CDR3 region: CAWSRGGSSYNEQFF. CDR3 DNA: TGTGCCTGGAGTCGCGGCGGGAGCTCCTACAATGAGCAGTTCTTC.

V gene TRBV27 combines with J gene TRBJ2-1, with 11 bases identical to TRBD2. CDR1 is MNHEY and CDR2 is SMNVEV in the germline V gene (reference sequence). This CDR3 contains 15 residues. The junction had 8 bases not matched to a gene; V was cut back by 4 bases and J by 9 bases. CDR3 region: CASSSLAGGLAEQFF. The CDR3 bases are TGTGCCAGCAGTTCCTTAGCGGGGGGGTTGGCTGAGCAGTTCTTC.

The chain employs TRBV6-5 and TRBJ2-3, with D unresolved. The CDR3 consists of 12 residues. The germline V and J ends were trimmed by 8 bases and 0 bases, with 6 bases remaining between them. Germline CDR1 MNHEY, CDR2 SVGAGI. The CDR3 nucleotides read TGTGCCAGCCAGACTAGCACAGATACGCAGTATTTT. It codes for CASQTSTDTQYF.

V gene TRBV18 combines with J gene TRBJ2-5; weak D call: TRBD1 (5 bases). The germline V and J ends were trimmed by 3 bases and 4 bases, with 12 bases remaining between them. The CDR3 has 14 residues. CDR1 and CDR2 from the germline V gene are KGHSH and LQKENI. The CDR3 sequence: CASSPRKGRETQYF. In DNA form, the CDR3 reads TGTGCCAGCTCACCTCGGAAGGGGCGAGAGACCCAGTACTTC.

The V gene is TRBV6-5, the J gene TRBJ1-1, with D unresolved. The CDR3 runs 11 residues. V was clipped by 6 bases and J by 8 bases, with 10 bases between them. Germline V gene data show CDR1 as MNHEY and CDR2 as SVGAGI. The CDR3 protein is CASRRRTEAFF. The DNA of the CDR3 is TGTGCCAGCAGGCGCCGGACCGAAGCTTTCTTT.

The chain recombines TRBV11-2 with TRBJ1-2, with 9 positions matching TRBD1. The CDR3 has 15 amino acids. After removal of 4 bases from V and 8 bases from J, the junction contained 11 bases not matched to a gene. Germline lookup yields CDR1 SGHAT and CDR2 FQNNGV. The DNA of the CDR3 is TGTGCCAGCAGCTCAATGGGACAGGGAAGTGTCGGCTACACCTTC. Translation: CASSSMGQGSVGYTF.

This rearrangement joins TRBV5-4 to TRBJ1-1; D remains ambiguous. Trimming removed 3 bases at V and 5 bases at J, with 5 bases between. Looked up from germline, CDR1 is SGHNT and CDR2 is YYREEE (reference sequence). The CDR3 is 11 residues long. The CDR3 DNA reads as TGTGCCAGCAGCTACGGGACTGAAGCTTTCTTT. Protein: CASSYGTEAFF. Full variable domain (missing parts from reference TRBV5-4 and TRBJ1-1): ETGVTQSPTHLIKTRGQQVTLRCSSQSGHNTVSWYQQALGQGPQFIFQYYREEENGRGNFPPRFSGLQFPNYSSELNVNALELDDSALYLCASSYGTEAFFGQGTRLTVV.

The V call is TRBV6-1, the J call TRBJ2-2; TRBD1 aligns across 9 bases. The CDR3 runs to 15 residues. CDR1 and CDR2 (germline): MNHNS, SASEGT. Trimming at V came to 6 bases and at J to 5 bases, leaving 7 bases not matched to a gene. The CDR3 DNA reads as TGTGCCAGCAGACGGGACAGGGCGGAGACCGGGGAGCTGTTTTTT. This gives the protein CASRRDRAETGELFF.

The chain combines TRBV27 with TRBJ2-1; D gene unclear. The germline V gene has CDR1 MNHEY and CDR2 SMNVEV (reference sequence). This CDR3 is 13 amino acids long. Trimming cost V 3 bases and J 4 bases, with 7 bases left between them. The CDR3 nucleotides are TGTGCCAGCAGTTTTTACGTATACAATGAGCAGTTCTTC. This encodes CASSFYVYNEQFF.

This rearrangement joins TRBV7-8 to TRBJ2-1; D perhaps matches TRBD2 (6 bases). The CDR3 is made up of 14 amino acids. Germline-derived CDR1 and CDR2 are SGHVS and FQNEAQ. The V gene lost 7 bases and the J gene lost 5 bases, with 15 bases spanning the gap. DNA for the CDR3: TGTGCCAGCATACGACGGGGACTGGACAATGAGCAGTTCTTC. It translates to CASIRRGLDNEQFF.

The CDR3 DNA is TGTGCCTGGAGTGTGACGGGAGTCGATCAGCCCCAGCATTTT. Encoded protein: CAWSVTGVDQPQHF. The V gene is TRBV30, the J gene TRBJ1-5; D is uncertain. V lost 0 bases and J lost 5, with 11 bases in between. CDR1 is GTSNPN, CDR2 SVGIG, per germline (reference sequence). The CDR3 runs 14 residues.

V and J are TRBV10-3 and TRBJ2-3; 8 bases are shared with TRBD2. Germline CDR1 and CDR2: ENHRY and SYGVKD. This CDR3 is 16 amino acids long. V was pared by 6 bases and J by 4 bases, with 12 bases of the junction left unmatched. CDR3 coding DNA: TGTGCCATCAGCGGAGCCAGCGGGGGAAGCCCAGATACGCAGTATTTT. This codes for CAISGASGGSPDTQYF.

Comment on this clone: This same CDR3 is encoded by further DNA sequences in the sample. The CDR3 DNA follows: TGTGCCAGCAGCCAACAGGGGGGGACTGAAGCTTTCTTT. The encoded protein is CASSQQGGTEAFF. The V and J genes are TRBV7-9 and TRBJ1-1; 8 nucleotides agree with TRBD1. V shed 5 bases, J shed 5 bases, and the junction held 4 bases outside the gene matches. The CDR3 spans 13 residues. The germline gives CDR1 SEHNR, CDR2 FQNEAQ (reference sequence).

This chain joins TRBV5-1 and TRBJ2-7, with 8 bases fitting TRBD1. Germline V gives CDR1 SGHRS, CDR2 YFSETQ. The CDR3 has 15 amino acids. Trimming at V came to 3 bases and at J to 5 bases, leaving 10 bases not matched to a gene. CDR3 region: CASSWLTGTGHEQYF. Here the CDR3 DNA reads TGCGCCAGCAGCTGGCTAACCGGGACAGGCCACGAGCAGTACTTC.

The chain carries TRBV4-1 and TRBJ2-1; 13 bases line up with TRBD2. Germline CDR1 is MGHRA and CDR2 is YSYEKL. V was clipped by 4 bases and J by 9 bases; unmatched bases: 12. This CDR3 is built from 17 residues. The CDR3 DNA reads TGCGCCAGCAGCCGGACGGACAGGACTAGCGGGGGTGGTGAGCAGTTCTTC. Amino acid sequence: CASSRTDRTSGGGEQFF.

With respect to this clone: One junction end disagrees with the germline gene, perhaps due to a read error. The CDR3 spells CASSTLAGEGDTGELFF. The CDR3 DNA sequence: TGTGCTAGCAGCACCCTAGCGGGGGAAGGCGACACCGGGGAGCTGTTTTTT. The chain is built from TRBV7-7 and TRBJ2-2, with 10 nucleotides matching TRBD2. Germline V lookup: CDR1 SSHAT, CDR2 FNYEAQ (reference sequence). CDR3 length equals 17 residues.

This chain connects TRBV7-9 to TRBJ1-2; D not resolved. V was shortened by 4 bases and J by 2 bases, with 11 bases between the two germline ends. The CDR3 runs 14 residues. Per germline, CDR1 SEHNR and CDR2 FQNEAQ (reference sequence). The CDR3 DNA reads as TGTGCCAGCAGCTCCGACGGGAGCAACTATGGCTACACCTTC. Amino acid sequence: CASSSDGSNYGYTF.